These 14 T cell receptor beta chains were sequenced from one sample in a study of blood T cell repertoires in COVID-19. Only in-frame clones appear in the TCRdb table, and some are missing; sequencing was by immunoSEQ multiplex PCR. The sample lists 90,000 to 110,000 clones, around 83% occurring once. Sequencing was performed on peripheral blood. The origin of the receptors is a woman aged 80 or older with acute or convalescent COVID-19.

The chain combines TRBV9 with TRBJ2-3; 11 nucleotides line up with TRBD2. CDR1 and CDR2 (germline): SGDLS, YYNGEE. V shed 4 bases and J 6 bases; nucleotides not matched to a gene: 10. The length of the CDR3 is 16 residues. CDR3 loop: CASSSPLAGGSDTQYF. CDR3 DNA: TGTGCCAGCAGCTCCCCCTTAGCGGGAGGGTCCGATACGCAGTATTTT. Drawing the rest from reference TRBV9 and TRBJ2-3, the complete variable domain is DSGVTQTPKHLITATGQRVTLRCSPRSGDLSVYWYQQSLDQGLQFLIQYYNGEERAKGNILERFSAQQFPDLHSELNLSSLELGDSALYFCASSSPLAGGSDTQYFGPGTRLTVL.

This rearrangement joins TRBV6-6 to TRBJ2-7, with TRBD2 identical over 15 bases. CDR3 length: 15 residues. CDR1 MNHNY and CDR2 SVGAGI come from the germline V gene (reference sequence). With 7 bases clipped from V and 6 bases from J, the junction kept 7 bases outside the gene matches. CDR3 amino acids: CASTGLAGGPGEQYF. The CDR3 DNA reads TGTGCCAGCACAGGACTAGCGGGAGGGCCGGGCGAGCAGTACTTC.

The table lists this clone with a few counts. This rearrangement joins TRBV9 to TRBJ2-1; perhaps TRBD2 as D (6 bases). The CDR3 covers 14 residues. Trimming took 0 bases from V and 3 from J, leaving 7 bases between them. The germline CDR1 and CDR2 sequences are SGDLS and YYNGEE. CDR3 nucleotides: TGTGCCAGCAGCGTAGGGACTAACTACAATGAGCAGTTCTTC. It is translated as CASSVGTNYNEQFF.

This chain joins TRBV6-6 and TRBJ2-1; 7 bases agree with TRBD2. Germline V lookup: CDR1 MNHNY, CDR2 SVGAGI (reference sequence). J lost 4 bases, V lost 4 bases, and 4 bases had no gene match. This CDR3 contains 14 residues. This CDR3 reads CASSSAGRYNEQFF. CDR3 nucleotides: TGTGCCAGCAGTTCAGCGGGAAGGTACAATGAGCAGTTCTTC.

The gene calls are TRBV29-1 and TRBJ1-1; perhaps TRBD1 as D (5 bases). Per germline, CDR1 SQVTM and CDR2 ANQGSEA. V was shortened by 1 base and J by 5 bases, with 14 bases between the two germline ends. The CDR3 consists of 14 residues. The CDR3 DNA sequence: TGCAGCGTTGAAGCTTGGGGGGTAGAGACTGAAGCTTTCTTT. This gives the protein CSVEAWGVETEAFF.

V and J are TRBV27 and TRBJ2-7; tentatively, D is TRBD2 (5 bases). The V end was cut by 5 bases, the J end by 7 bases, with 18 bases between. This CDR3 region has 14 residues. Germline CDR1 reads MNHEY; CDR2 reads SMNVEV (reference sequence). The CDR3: CASSPRTGNGEQYF. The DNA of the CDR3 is TGTGCCAGCAGTCCAAGGACGGGGAACGGGGAGCAGTACTTC.

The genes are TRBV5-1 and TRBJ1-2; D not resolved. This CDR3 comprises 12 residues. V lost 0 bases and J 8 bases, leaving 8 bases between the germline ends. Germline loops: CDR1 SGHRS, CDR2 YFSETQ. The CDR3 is CASSLDSTGYTF. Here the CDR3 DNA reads TGCGCCAGCAGCTTGGACAGTACCGGCTACACCTTC.

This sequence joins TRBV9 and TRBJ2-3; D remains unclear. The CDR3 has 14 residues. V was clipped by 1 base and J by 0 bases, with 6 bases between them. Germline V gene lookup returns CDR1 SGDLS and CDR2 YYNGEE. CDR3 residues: CASSVMTSTDTQYF. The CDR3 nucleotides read TGTGCCAGCAGCGTAATGACTAGCACAGATACGCAGTATTTT.

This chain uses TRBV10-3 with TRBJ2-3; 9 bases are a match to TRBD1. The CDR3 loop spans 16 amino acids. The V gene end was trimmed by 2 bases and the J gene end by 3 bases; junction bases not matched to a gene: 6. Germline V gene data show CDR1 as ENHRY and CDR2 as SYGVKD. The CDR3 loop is CAISERRQGGTDTQYF. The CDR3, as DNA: TGTGCCATCAGTGAGCGGAGACAGGGGGGGACAGATACGCAGTATTTT.

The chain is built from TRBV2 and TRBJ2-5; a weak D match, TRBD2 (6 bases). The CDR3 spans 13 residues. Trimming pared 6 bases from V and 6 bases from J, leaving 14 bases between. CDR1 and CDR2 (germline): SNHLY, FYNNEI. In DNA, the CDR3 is TGTGCCAGCAGCGTGGGGGGAGTGCAGACCCAGTACTTC. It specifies CASSVGGVQTQYF.

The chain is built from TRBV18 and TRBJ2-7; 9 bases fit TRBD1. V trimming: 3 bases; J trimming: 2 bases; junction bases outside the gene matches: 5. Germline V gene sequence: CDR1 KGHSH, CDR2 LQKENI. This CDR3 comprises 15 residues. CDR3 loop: CASSPGTGQAYEQYV. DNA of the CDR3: TGTGCCAGCTCACCTGGGACAGGGCAAGCCTACGAGCAGTACGTC.

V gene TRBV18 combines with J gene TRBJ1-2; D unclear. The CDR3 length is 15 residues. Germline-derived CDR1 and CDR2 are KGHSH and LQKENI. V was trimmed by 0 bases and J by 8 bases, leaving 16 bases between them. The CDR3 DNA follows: TGTGCCAGCTCACCACCCGGCGGGGAATGGAGGGGCTACACCTTC. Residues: CASSPPGGEWRGYTF.

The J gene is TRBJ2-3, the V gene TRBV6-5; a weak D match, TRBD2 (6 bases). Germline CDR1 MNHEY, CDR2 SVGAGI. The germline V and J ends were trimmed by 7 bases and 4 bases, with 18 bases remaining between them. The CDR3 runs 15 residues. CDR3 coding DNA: TGTGCCAGCACCCTAAGACTAGATTTCTCAGATACGCAGTATTTT. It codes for CASTLRLDFSDTQYF.

CDR3 sequence (DNA): TGTGCCAGCAGTCCCGAACTGACTGAAGCTTTCTTT. Its protein product is CASSPELTEAFF. J is TRBJ1-1 and V is TRBV7-9; no definite D call. CDR1 is SEHNR, CDR2 FQNEAQ, per germline (reference sequence). V lost 6 bases to trimming and J lost 5 bases, with 10 bases between them. This CDR3 has 12 amino acids.